Presented here are 18 T cell receptor beta chains from one specimen sequenced in a study of regulatory T cells in long-lasting Graves disease. Arm-PCR of CDR3 regions with iRepertoire HTBI primers generated TCR beta libraries. Via MiXCR, TCRdb re-called the multiplex PCR reads, giving one row per CDR3 protein. The sample has 350,000 to 550,000 distinct CDR3 sequences, roughly 17% seen once; the top ten hold 20% to 25%. The time point: newly diagnosed GD, antithyroid drugs for less than 3 months. After RNA was extracted from PBMCs, the TCR library was made from it. This sample also appeared in a second study, on T cells in Graves' hyperthyroidism and ophthalmopathy.

Sequenced material: peripheral blood mononuclear cells (PBMCs), taken at new diagnosis, from a patient treated with antithyroid drugs. Receptors were obtained from a woman between 18 and 29 years old with Graves disease.

V is TRBV27 and J is TRBJ2-1; TRBD2 agrees at 14 bases. The CDR3 contains 15 residues. J was trimmed by 11 bases and V by 5 bases; bases with no gene match: 8. CDR1 is MNHEY and CDR2 is SMNVEV in the germline V gene (reference sequence). CDR3 sequence: CASSPTSGRANKQFF. CDR3 bases: TGTGCCAGCAGTCCGACTAGCGGGAGGGCGAATAAGCAGTTCTTC.

This clonotype was seen ten or more times. V usage is TRBV29-1 and J usage is TRBJ2-7; 7 bases align to TRBD1. In germline, CDR1 is SQVTM, CDR2 ANQGSEA. V shed 5 bases, J shed 2 bases, and the junction held 3 bases outside the gene matches. The CDR3 covers 12 residues. CDR3 amino acids: CSVLTGPYEQYF. CDR3 coding DNA: TGCAGCGTTTTGACAGGGCCCTACGAGCAGTACTTC.

A word on this clonotype: A far bigger clonotype differs at one base, so this is likely a read error. This chain joins TRBV7-2 and TRBJ2-1; D is ambiguous. Germline CDR1 reads SGHTA; CDR2 reads FQGNSA. The CDR3 spans 12 residues. CDR3 residues: CASSLNTDTQCF. The CDR3 DNA reads TGTGCCAGCAGCTTAAACACAGATACGCAGTGTTTT.

This clonotype has at least ten counts. This chain joins TRBV7-3 and TRBJ2-3; 8 bases line up with TRBD1. CDR3 length: 14 residues. Unmatched junction bases numbered 6, after V lost 5 bases and J lost 5 bases. Germline loops: CDR1 SGHTA, CDR2 FQGTGA. For the CDR3, the DNA is TGTGCCAGCAGCCCTGGACAGGGTGTAGATACGCAGTATTTT. Its protein product is CASSPGQGVDTQYF.

The sample holds many counts of this clonotype. The rearrangement uses TRBV15 and TRBJ1-6; D unresolved. Trimming took 9 bases from V and 7 from J, leaving 16 bases between them. This CDR3 spans 14 amino acids. Germline CDR1 and CDR2: LNHNV and YYDKDF (reference sequence). The CDR3 region is CATSGPEWNSPLHF. The DNA of the CDR3 is TGTGCCACTTCTGGTCCCGAATGGAATTCACCCCTCCACTTT.

This clonotype was seen repeatedly, ten times or more. The rearrangement links TRBV2 to TRBJ2-1; TRBD2 might be the D (6 bases). The CDR3 covers 14 residues. Germline V CDR1 and CDR2: SNHLY, FYNNEI. V gave up 6 bases and J gave up 8 bases, with 17 bases separating them. The CDR3 is CASREGRPRDEQFF. DNA for the CDR3: TGTGCCAGCAGGGAGGGACGGCCGAGGGATGAGCAGTTCTTC.

This clonotype has just a few counts. CDR3 loop: CASKDLTTNTEAFF. The CDR3, as DNA: TGCGCCAGCAAAGACCTGACAACGAACACTGAAGCTTTCTTT. The chain has TRBV10-1 and TRBJ1-1; no clear D. V dropped 7 bases and J dropped 1 base, with 13 bases sitting between them. CDR1 and CDR2 (germline): WNHNN, SYGVQD (reference sequence). CDR3 length: 14 amino acids.

This clonotype occurred many times. The V call is TRBV30, the J call TRBJ2-1, with D tentatively TRBD2 (6 bases). The V end lost 7 bases, the J end lost 3 bases, and 16 bases lay between the germline ends. The CDR3 runs 14 residues. CDR1 and CDR2 from the germline V gene are GTSNPN and SVGIG (reference sequence). Here the CDR3 reads CASMQAGRYNEQFF. The CDR3 coding sequence is TGTGCCTCAATGCAGGCGGGACGCTACAATGAGCAGTTCTTC. The full variable domain, its missing parts supplied by reference TRBV30 and TRBJ2-1, is SQTIHQWPATLVQPVGSPLSLECTVEGTSNPNLYWYRQAAGRGLQLLFYSVGIGQISSEVPQNLSASRPQDRQFILSSKKLLLSDSGFYLCASMQAGRYNEQFFGPGTRLTVL.

The chain links TRBV28 to TRBJ1-4; D gene unclear. Looked up from germline, CDR1 is MDHEN and CDR2 is SYDVKM. Trimming cost V 6 bases and J 1 base, with 9 bases left between them. This CDR3 is 14 amino acids long. CDR3 in DNA: TGTGCCAGCAGAAACTCCGAAACTAATGAAAAACTGTTTTTT. Its translation: CASRNSETNEKLFF. The complete variable domain, with remaining parts taken from reference TRBV28 and TRBJ1-4, reads DVKVTQSSRYLVKRTGEKVFLECVQDMDHENMFWYRQDPGLGLRLIYFSYDVKMKEKGDIPEGYSVSREKKERFSLILESASTNQTSMYLCASRNSETNEKLFFGSGTQLSVL.

With regard to this clonotype: The junction does not match germline at one end; this may be a read error. The rearrangement uses TRBV7-2 and TRBJ2-7; 11 nucleotides line up with TRBD1. Per the germline V gene, CDR1 is SGHTA and CDR2 is FQGNSA. This CDR3 comprises 16 residues. In DNA form, the CDR3 reads TGCGCCAGCAGCCAAGGACGGGACAGGGGGGCCTACGAGCAGTACTTC. Its protein product is CASSQGRDRGAYEQYF.

The V and J genes are TRBV5-4 and TRBJ2-7; D unclear. The V end lost 1 base, the J end lost 1 base, and 9 bases lay between the germline ends. Per the germline V gene, CDR1 is SGHNT and CDR2 is YYREEE (reference sequence). CDR3 length equals 14 residues. The CDR3 sequence is CASSLTQNSYEQYF. CDR3 DNA sequence: TGTGCCAGCAGCTTGACACAGAATTCCTACGAGCAGTACTTC. Supplemented by reference TRBV5-4 and TRBJ2-7, the full variable domain reads ETGVTQSPTHLIKTRGQQVTLRCSSQSGHNTVSWYQQALGQGPQFIFQYYREEENGRGNFPPRFSGLQFPNYSSELNVNALELDDSALYLCASSLTQNSYEQYFGPGTRLTVT.

This sequence joins TRBV5-5 and TRBJ1-1; 8 bases are shared with TRBD1. The CDR3 runs to 13 residues. Germline values: CDR1 SGHKS, CDR2 YYEKEE (reference sequence). V was clipped by 2 bases and J by 7 bases; unmatched bases: 4. In DNA, the CDR3 is TGTGCCAGCAGCTTCCGGACAGGGAATGAAGCTTTCTTT. Amino acid sequence: CASSFRTGNEAFF.

The V call is TRBV27, the J call TRBJ2-3; no clear D. Trimming removed 0 bases from V and 1 base from J, with 5 bases in between. The CDR3 totals 14 residues. Germline lookup yields CDR1 MNHEY and CDR2 SMNVEV (reference sequence). In nucleotides, the CDR3 is TGTGCCAGCAGTTTATCCCGGGGCACAGATACGCAGTATTTT. Translating gives CASSLSRGTDTQYF.

About this clonotype: A junction boundary mismatches the germline segment, possibly from a read error. The chain couples TRBV5-6 to TRBJ2-1, with D unresolved. The CDR3 sequence is 16 residues long. Per the germline V gene, CDR1 is SGHDT and CDR2 is YYEEEE. The CDR3 reads CASSTRYYASHNEQFF. CDR3 in DNA: TGTGCCAGCAGCACCCGGTATTATGCCTCCCACAATGAGCAGTTCTTC.

This chain connects TRBV5-1 to TRBJ2-2; the match to TRBD2 covers 10 bases. Losses at the gene ends were 4 bases for V and 1 base for J; bases not matched to a gene: 4. CDR3 length: 16 amino acids. Germline V gene sequence: CDR1 SGHRS, CDR2 YFSETQ. CDR3 bases: TGCGCCAGCAGCGCCCGACTAGCGGGGAACACCGGGGAGCTGTTTTTT. It encodes CASSARLAGNTGELFF.

The gene calls are TRBV12-3 or TRBV12-4 and TRBJ2-2; 7 bases line up with TRBD2. V was clipped by 8 bases and J by 1 base; unmatched bases: 10. The CDR3 extends over 16 amino acids. The CDR3 protein is CASSPQASGNTGELFF. CDR3 sequence (DNA): TGTGCCAGCTCACCTCAGGCTAGCGGGAACACCGGGGAGCTGTTTTTT.

CDR3 DNA sequence: TGCAGTGCCCCCGGGGGGACGACAGGAAGCAATCAGCCCCAGCATTTT. Translation: CSAPGGTTGSNQPQHF. J is TRBJ1-5 and V is TRBV20-1; tentative D call: TRBD1 (6 bases). Trimming removed 6 bases at V and 1 base at J, with 19 bases between. The length of the CDR3 is 16 residues. CDR1 and CDR2 (germline): DFQATT, SNEGSKA (reference sequence).

The chain links TRBV11-2 to TRBJ2-1, with D perhaps TRBD1 or TRBD2 (5 bases each). Germline CDR1 SGHAT, CDR2 FQNNGV. V was cut by 6 bases and J by 5 bases, with 14 bases left in between. This CDR3 comprises 14 residues. The CDR3 DNA reads as TGTGCCAGCAGGCCATCCGGGACGCACAATGAGCAGTTCTTC. Its protein is CASRPSGTHNEQFF.